This T cell receptor (beta chain) is from a study of blood T cell repertoires in COVID-19. Per the study methods: Amplifying reference gene primers gave estimates of nucleated cell counts. The assay was immunoSEQ multiplex PCR, and TCRdb's table has in-frame clones only and misses some. V, J and clone size derive from that table, while D and trimming were established from the DNA sequence. The table includes roughly 300,000 clones, 85% to 90% detected once. The receptor was isolated from a woman in her thirties with COVID-19, enrolled during active disease. Sequencing input: peripheral blood.

CDR3 DNA sequence: TGTGCCAGCAGTGAATGGACAGGGGGCGCAAACTATGGCTACACCTTC. Amino acid sequence: CASSEWTGGANYGYTF. The chain recombines TRBV6-1 with TRBJ1-2, with TRBD1 identical over 11 bases. Germline assignment: CDR1 MNHNS and CDR2 SASEGT. The V gene end was trimmed by 2 bases and the J gene end by 2 bases; junction bases not matched to a gene: 4. This CDR3 is built from 16 residues.